These 6 T cell receptor beta chains were sequenced from one sample in a study of technical replicates of blood from a few donors. Only in-frame clones appear in the TCRdb table, and some are missing; sequencing was by immunoSEQ multiplex PCR. The sample records approximately 79,000 clones, 95% to 98% being singletons. Specimen: T cells isolated from PBMCs. The receptor set was obtained from a human donor in good health.

The gene calls are TRBV10-2 and TRBJ2-7; D uncertain. Between the trimmed V and J ends, which lost 6 bases and 3 bases, there was a span of 12 bases. Germline loops: CDR1 WSHSY, CDR2 SAAADI. The CDR3 is made up of 13 amino acids. The CDR3 region has the DNA TGCGCCAGCAGCGGGTATTCACACTACGAGCAGTACTTC. Its protein product is CASSGYSHYEQYF.

The rearrangement uses TRBV5-1 and TRBJ2-5; 11 bases are a match to TRBD1. Germline-derived CDR1 and CDR2 are SGHRS and YFSETQ. V trimming: 5 bases; J trimming: 1 base; junction bases outside the gene matches: 1. The CDR3 is 14 residues long. CDR3 DNA: TGCGCCAGCAGGGGGACAGGGGGCCAAGAGACCCAGTACTTC. It encodes CASRGTGGQETQYF.

This chain connects TRBV18 to TRBJ2-6; D is undetermined. Looked up from germline, CDR1 is KGHSH and CDR2 is LQKENI. The CDR3 contains 16 residues. V gave up 0 bases and J gave up 0 bases, with 6 bases separating them. Written as DNA, the CDR3 is TGTGCCAGCTCACCACCCTATGGCTCTGGGGCCAACGTCCTGACTTTC. It codes for CASSPPYGSGANVLTF. Variable domain in full (rest from reference TRBV18 and TRBJ2-6): NAGVMQNPRHLVRRRGQEARLRCSPMKGHSHVYWYRQLPEEGLKFMVYLQKENIIDESGMPKERFSAEFPKEGPSILRIQQVVRGDSAAYFCASSPPYGSGANVLTFGAGSRLTVL.

The rearrangement links TRBV5-1 to TRBJ1-2; 9 nucleotides align to TRBD1. CDR1 and CDR2 from the germline V gene are SGHRS and YFSETQ. CDR3 length equals 14 residues. V lost 1 base to trimming and J lost 6 bases; unmatched junction nucleotides: 4. In DNA form, the CDR3 reads TGCGCCAGCAGCTTGCCGGACAGGGGCGATGGCTACACCTTC. This encodes CASSLPDRGDGYTF.

This chain links TRBV27 with TRBJ2-1; D perhaps matches TRBD2 (6 bases). The CDR3 extends over 12 amino acids. From germline, CDR1 is MNHEY and CDR2 SMNVEV (reference sequence). Trimming removed 1 base at V and 8 bases at J, with 6 bases between. In DNA, the CDR3 is TGTGCCAGCAGTTTATGGGGGGATGAGCAGTTCTTC. Translation gives CASSLWGDEQFF.

The rearrangement joins TRBV6-4 to TRBJ2-3; the D gene is possibly TRBD1 (5 bases). This CDR3 has 16 amino acids. Trimming left V 2 bases short and J 0 bases short, with 12 bases between. The germline V gene encodes CDR1 MRHNA and CDR2 SNTAGT. CDR3 in DNA: TGTGCCAGCAGTGACGAGGCAGGGCCTAGCACAGATACGCAGTATTTT. As protein: CASSDEAGPSTDTQYF.